This T cell receptor beta chain was retrieved from a study of blood T cell repertoires in COVID-19. Produced via immunoSEQ multiplex PCR; TCRdb's table is partial and in-frame only. The repertoire includes over 250,000 clones, more than 75% of them detected once, and about 9.2% sits in the top ten. This CDR3 comprises 16 residues. Per the germline V gene, CDR1 is LGHDT and CDR2 is YNNKEL (reference sequence). V was clipped by 1 base and J by 4 bases; unmatched bases: 9. The gene calls are TRBV3-1 (or the pseudogene TRBV3-2) and TRBJ2-5, with TRBD2 matching 7 bases. This receptor was obtained from a man aged 35-49 years who had recovered from COVID-19. The sequenced sample consisted of peripheral blood. This chain's CDR3 is CASSQVSGGSLETQYF. CDR3 nucleotide sequence: TGTGCCAGCAGCCAAGTGTCGGGAGGATCGTTAGAGACCCAGTACTTC.